In this sample, the clone carrying this T cell receptor (beta chain) turned up a few times. This entry is derived from a study of identical twins. The length of the CDR3 is 12 residues. Germline assignment: CDR1 DFQATT and CDR2 SNEGSKA (reference sequence). V dropped 2 bases and J dropped 6 bases, with 9 bases sitting between them. TCRdb ran MiXCR on the 5' RACE reads and lists one entry per CDR3 protein. The sample carries 400,000 to 550,000 distinct CDR3 sequences, less than 25% recorded once. Another study also made use of these data, one on T cells expressing NK-cell markers. That work states: Investigators obtained TCR beta repertoires from sorted CD3+CD56+NKG2C+, CD3+CD56+NKG2C- and CD3+CD56-NKG2C+ T cells.

The V call is TRBV20-1, the J call TRBJ2-3; no firm D call. The source material was CD4+ T cells sorted from blood. The source of this sequence is a woman under 30 in good health. This chain's CDR3 is CSARPTADTQYF. CDR3 sequence (DNA): TGCAGTGCTAGACCGACTGCCGATACGCAGTATTTT.